What follows is one TCR beta chain and its context. The antigen remains undetermined. This CDR3 region has 16 residues. V lost 8 bases and J lost 7; bases outside the gene matches: 18. Germline V gives CDR1 DFQATT, CDR2 SNEGSKA (reference sequence). Original processing methods: Across clinicopathological groups, CDR3 differences served as the basis for building a distant-metastasis classifier for papillary thyroid cancer. From the PCR reads, TCRdb re-called clones with MiXCR. The V and J calls shown here were made by TCRdb, not taken from the authors' results. Of about 16,000 clones in the sample, approximately 12% are singletons; the top ten hold approximately 16%. Thyroid surgery was preceded by no treatment in any patient. This sample stems from a study of metastatic and nonmetastatic thyroid tumors. Study as a whole: Repertoires from malignant and benign thyroid patients were compared across blood and tumor or nodule tissue.

Points from the study as a whole: The reported finding was significantly higher TCR beta diversity in malignant thyroid tumors relative to benign nodules, in blood and tumor.

The TCR originated in a female donor with papillary thyroid cancer or a benign thyroid nodule (not recorded which). Some clones in this sample may be carry-over from other donors' samples. The sample consisted of tumor tissue. This chain uses TRBV20-1 with TRBJ2-1; 9 nucleotides match TRBD2. Written as DNA, the CDR3 is TGCAGTCTCGAGGGGTCTAGCGGGGATCGCCGAAATGAGCAGTTCTTC. Its translation: CSLEGSSGDRRNEQFF.